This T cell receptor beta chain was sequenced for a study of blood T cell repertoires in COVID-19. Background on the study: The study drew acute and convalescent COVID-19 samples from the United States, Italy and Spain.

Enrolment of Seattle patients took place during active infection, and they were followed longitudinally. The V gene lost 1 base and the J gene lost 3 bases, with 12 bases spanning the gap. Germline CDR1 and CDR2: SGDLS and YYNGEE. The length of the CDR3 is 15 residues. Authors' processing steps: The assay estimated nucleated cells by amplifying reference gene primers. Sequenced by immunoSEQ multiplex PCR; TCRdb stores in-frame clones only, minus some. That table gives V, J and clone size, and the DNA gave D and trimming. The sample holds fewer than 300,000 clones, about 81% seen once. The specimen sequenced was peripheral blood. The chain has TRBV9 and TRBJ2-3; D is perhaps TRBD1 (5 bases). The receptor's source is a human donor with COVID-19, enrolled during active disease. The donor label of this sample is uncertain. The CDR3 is CASSVIGDGTDTQYF. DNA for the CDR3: TGTGCCAGCAGCGTAATAGGGGATGGTACAGATACGCAGTATTTT.